The subject of this entry is one T cell receptor (beta chain). Its antigen is unidentified. cDNA carried unique molecular identifiers, and a universal primer site was added by template switching. In TCRdb, the 5' RACE reads were re-called with MiXCR into one record per CDR3 protein. This sample has hundreds of thousands of distinct CDR3 sequences, with approximately 13% found just once. This entry belongs to a study of identical twins. Findings of the study overall: Fewer insertions were carried by abundant cord blood beta clonotypes, but none was seen in memory repertoires.

CDR3 length: 15 amino acids. V was trimmed by 6 bases and J by 1 base, leaving 12 bases between them. The data were also submitted as part of a second study, on yellow fever vaccine responses in identical twins.

The TCR was taken from a woman between 18 and 29 years old in good health. The genes are TRBV12-3 or TRBV12-4 and TRBJ2-2; D gene unclear. The sample comprised CD8+ T cells sorted from blood. CDR3 sequence (DNA): TGTGCCAGCAGCCCCGCCAGCCGGAACACCGGGGAGCTGTTTTTT. Translated, it gives CASSPASRNTGELFF.